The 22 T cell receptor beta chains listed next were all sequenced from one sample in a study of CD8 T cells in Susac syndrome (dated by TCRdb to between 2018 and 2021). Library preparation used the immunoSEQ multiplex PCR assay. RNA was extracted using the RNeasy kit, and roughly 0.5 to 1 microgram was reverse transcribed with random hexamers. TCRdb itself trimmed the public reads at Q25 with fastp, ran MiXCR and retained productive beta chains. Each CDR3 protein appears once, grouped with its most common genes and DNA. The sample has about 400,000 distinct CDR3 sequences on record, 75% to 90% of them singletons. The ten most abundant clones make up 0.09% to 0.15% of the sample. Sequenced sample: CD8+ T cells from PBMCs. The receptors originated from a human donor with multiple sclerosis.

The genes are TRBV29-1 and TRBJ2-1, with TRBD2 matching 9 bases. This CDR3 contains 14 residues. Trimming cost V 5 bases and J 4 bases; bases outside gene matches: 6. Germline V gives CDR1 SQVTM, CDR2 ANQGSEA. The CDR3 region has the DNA TGCAGCGTTCCTCTAGCGGGACTATACAATGAGCAGTTCTTC. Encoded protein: CSVPLAGLYNEQFF.

CDR3 DNA sequence: TGCAGCGCCGTACTAGCGGGCTTCTACGAGCAGTACTTC. It yields the protein CSAVLAGFYEQYF. The chain links TRBV29-1 to TRBJ2-7; 9 bases are shared with TRBD2. V was clipped by 7 bases and J by 3 bases; unmatched bases: 7. Germline V lookup: CDR1 SQVTM, CDR2 ANQGSEA. The CDR3 runs to 13 residues.

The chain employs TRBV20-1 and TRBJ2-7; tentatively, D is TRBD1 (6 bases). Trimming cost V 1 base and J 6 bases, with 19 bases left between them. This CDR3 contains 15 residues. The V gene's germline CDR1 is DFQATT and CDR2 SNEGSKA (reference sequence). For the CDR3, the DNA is TGCAGTGCTAGAGGAGGGGACAACCCCACGGTCGAGCAGTACTTC. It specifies CSARGGDNPTVEQYF.

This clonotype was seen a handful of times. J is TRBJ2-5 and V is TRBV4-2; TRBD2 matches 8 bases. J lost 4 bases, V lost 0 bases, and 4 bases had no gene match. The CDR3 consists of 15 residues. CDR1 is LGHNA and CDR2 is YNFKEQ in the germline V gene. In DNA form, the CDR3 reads TGTGCCAGCAGCCAAGATCCGGGGGGGCCAGAGACCCAGTACTTC. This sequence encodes CASSQDPGGPETQYF.

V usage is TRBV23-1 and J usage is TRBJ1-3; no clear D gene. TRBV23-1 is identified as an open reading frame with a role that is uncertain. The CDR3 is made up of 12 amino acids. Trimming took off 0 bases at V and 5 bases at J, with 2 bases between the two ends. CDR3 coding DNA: TGCGCCAGCAGTCAATCGAGAAACACCATATATTTT. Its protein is CASSQSRNTIYF.

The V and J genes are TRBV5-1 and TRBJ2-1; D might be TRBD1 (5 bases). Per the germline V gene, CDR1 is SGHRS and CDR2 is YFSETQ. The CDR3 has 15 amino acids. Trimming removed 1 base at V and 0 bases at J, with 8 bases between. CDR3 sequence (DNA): TGCGCCAGCAGCTTGTGGGGCGACTCCTACAATGAGCAGTTCTTC. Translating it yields CASSLWGDSYNEQFF.

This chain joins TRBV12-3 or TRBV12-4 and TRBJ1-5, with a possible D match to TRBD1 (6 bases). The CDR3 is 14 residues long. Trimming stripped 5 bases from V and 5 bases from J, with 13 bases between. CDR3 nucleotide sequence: TGTGCCAGCAGTCGGGGGGACACCGATCAGCCCCAGCATTTT. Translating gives CASSRGDTDQPQHF.

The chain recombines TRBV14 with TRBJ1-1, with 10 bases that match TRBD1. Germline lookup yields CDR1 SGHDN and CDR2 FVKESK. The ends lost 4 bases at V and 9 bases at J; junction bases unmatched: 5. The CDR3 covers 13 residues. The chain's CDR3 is CASSPGQGLQAFF. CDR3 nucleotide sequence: TGTGCCAGCAGCCCGGGACAGGGGTTACAAGCTTTCTTT.

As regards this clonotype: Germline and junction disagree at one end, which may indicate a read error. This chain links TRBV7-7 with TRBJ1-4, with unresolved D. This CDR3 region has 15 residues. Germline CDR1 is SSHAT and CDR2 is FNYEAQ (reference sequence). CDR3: CASSRTRGSNEKLFF. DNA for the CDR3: TGTGCTAGCAGTCGGACCCGGGGATCTAATGAAAAACTGTTTTTT. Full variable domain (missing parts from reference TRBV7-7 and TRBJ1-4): GAGVSQSPRYKVTKRGQDVTLRCDPISSHATLYWYQQALGQGPEFLTYFNYEAQPDKSGLPSDRFSAERPEGSISTLTIQRTEQRDSAMYRCASSRTRGSNEKLFFGSGTQLSVL.

CDR3 loop: CSVEVAGNNEQFF. The CDR3 DNA reads as TGCAGCGTTGAGGTAGCGGGGAACAATGAGCAGTTCTTC. The V gene is TRBV29-1, the J gene TRBJ2-1, with TRBD2 matching 8 bases. This CDR3 is built from 13 residues. The germline V gene encodes CDR1 SQVTM and CDR2 ANQGSEA. V dropped 3 bases and J dropped 5; count of bases not matched to a gene: 3.

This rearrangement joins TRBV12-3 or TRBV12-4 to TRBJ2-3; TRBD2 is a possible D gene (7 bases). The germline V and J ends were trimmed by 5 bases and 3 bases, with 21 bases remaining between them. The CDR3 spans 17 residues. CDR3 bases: TGTGCCAGCAGTCCTCAATCCCCGGGAGGACAGACAGATACGCAGTATTTT. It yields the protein CASSPQSPGGQTDTQYF.

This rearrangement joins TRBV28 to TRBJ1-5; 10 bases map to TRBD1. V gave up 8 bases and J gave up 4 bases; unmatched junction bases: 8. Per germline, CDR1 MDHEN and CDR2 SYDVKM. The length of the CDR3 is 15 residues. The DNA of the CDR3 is TGTGCCAGCTTAACGGGACAGGGGATTAATCAGCCCCAGCATTTT. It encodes CASLTGQGINQPQHF.

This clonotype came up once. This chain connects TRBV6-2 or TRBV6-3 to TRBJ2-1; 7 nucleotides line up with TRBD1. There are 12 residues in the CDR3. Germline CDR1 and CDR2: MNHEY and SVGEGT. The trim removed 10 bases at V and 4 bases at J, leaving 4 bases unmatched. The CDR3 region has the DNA TGTGCCACCCGGGACAGTTACAATGAGCAGTTCTTC. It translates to CATRDSYNEQFF.

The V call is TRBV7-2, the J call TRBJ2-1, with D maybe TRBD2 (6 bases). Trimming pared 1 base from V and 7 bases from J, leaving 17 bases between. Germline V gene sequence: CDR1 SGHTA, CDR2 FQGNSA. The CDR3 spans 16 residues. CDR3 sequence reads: CASSLVADPGRNEQFF. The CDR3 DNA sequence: TGTGCCAGCAGCTTAGTTGCGGACCCGGGGAGGAATGAGCAGTTCTTC.

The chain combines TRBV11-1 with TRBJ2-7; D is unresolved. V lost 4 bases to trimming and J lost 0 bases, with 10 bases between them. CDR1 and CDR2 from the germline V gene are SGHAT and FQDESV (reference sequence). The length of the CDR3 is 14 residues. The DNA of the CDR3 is TGTGCCAGCAGCTCCCTGGCGGCCTCCTACGAGCAGTACTTC. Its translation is CASSSLAASYEQYF.

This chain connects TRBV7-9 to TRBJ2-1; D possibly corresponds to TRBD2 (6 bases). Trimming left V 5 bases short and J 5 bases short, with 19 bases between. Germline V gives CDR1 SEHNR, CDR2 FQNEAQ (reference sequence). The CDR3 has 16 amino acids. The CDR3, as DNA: TGTGCCAGCAGCCCTGCTAGCGTTCCCCCGGACAATGAGCAGTTCTTC. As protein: CASSPASVPPDNEQFF.

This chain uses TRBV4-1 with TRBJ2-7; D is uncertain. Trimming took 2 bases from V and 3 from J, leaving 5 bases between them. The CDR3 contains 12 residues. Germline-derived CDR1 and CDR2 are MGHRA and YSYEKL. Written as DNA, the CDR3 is TGCGCCAGCAGCCAACCATACTACGAGCAGTACTTC. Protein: CASSQPYYEQYF.

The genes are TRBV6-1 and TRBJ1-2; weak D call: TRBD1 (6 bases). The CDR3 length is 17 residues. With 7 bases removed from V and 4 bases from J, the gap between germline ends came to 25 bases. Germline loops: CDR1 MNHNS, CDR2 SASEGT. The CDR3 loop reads CASKGQWGGVRSYGYTF. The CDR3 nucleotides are TGTGCCAGCAAAGGACAGTGGGGGGGAGTTAGGAGCTATGGCTACACCTTC.

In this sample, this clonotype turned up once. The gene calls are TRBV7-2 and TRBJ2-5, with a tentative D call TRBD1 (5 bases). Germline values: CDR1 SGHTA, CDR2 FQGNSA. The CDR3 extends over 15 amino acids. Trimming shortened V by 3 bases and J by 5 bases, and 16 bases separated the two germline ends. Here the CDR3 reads CASSLVGPPKETQYF. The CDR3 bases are TGTGCCAGCAGCTTGGTGGGGCCCCCGAAGGAGACCCAGTACTTC.

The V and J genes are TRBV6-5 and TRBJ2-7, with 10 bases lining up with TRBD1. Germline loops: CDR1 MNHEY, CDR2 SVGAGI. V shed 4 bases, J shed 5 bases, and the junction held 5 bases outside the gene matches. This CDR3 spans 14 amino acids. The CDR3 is CASSSGQGLHEQYF. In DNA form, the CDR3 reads TGTGCCAGCAGTTCGGGACAGGGGTTACACGAGCAGTACTTC.

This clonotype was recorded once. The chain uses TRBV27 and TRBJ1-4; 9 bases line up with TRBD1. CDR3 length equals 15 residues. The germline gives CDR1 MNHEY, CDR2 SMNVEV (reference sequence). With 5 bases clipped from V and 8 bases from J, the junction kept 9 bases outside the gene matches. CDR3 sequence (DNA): TGTGCCAGCAGTACGAGCGGACAGGGGTTCGAAAAACTGTTTTTT. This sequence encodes CASSTSGQGFEKLFF. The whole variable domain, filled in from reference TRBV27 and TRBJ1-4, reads EAQVTQNPRYLITVTGKKLTVTCSQNMNHEYMSWYRQDPGLGLRQIYYSMNVEVTDKGDVPEGYKVSRKEKRNFPLILESPSPNQTSLYFCASSTSGQGFEKLFFGSGTQLSVL.

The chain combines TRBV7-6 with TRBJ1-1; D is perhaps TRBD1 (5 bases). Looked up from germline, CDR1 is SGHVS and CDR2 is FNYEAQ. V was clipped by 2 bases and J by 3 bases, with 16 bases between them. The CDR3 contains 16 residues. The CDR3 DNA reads TGTGCCAGCAGCTTACCCCGAGCCGGGGGACACACTGAAGCTTTCTTT. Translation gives CASSLPRAGGHTEAFF.